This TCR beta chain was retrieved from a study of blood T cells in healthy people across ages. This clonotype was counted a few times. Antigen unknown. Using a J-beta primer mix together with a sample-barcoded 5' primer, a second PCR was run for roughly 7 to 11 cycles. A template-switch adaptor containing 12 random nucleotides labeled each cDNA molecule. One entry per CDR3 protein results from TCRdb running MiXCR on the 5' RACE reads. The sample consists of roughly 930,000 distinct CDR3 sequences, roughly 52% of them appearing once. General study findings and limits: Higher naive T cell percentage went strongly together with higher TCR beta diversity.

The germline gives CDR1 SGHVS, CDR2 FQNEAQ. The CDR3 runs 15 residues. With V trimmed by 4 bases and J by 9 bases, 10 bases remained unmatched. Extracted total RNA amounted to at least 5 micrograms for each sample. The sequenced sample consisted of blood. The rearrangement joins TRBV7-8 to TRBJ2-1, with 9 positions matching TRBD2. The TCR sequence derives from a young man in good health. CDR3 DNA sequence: TGTGCCAGCAGCTGGGGACTAGCCCCCGAGGGTGAGCAGTTCTTC. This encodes CASSWGLAPEGEQFF.